The 20 T cell receptor beta chains reported below all come from one sample, sequenced in a study of a mutant IDH1 vaccine in newly diagnosed glioma. Antigens of these TCRs are unknown. Data came from immunoSEQ multiplex PCR; TCRdb stores just in-frame clones and leaves some out. The sample records 60,000 or so clones, around four fifths being singletons. Indicated time point: week 35, safety follow-up. Vaccination comprised doses that each held 300 ug of mutant IDH1 20-mer peptide, plus topical imiquimod. The sample here was PBMCs, taken from a glioma patient whose treatment included an IDH1 peptide vaccine. The receptors come from a man aged 25 to 40 with glioma.

The chain links TRBV18 to TRBJ2-3; D uncertain. Trimming removed 5 bases from V and 2 bases from J, with 8 bases in between. The germline V gene encodes CDR1 KGHSH and CDR2 LQKENI. This CDR3 has 13 residues. Written as DNA, the CDR3 is TGTGCCAGCTCAAATCCTAACACAGATACGCAGTATTTT. Protein: CASSNPNTDTQYF.

The CDR3 region is CASSRGRDRDEKLFF. The CDR3, as DNA: TGTGCCAGCAGCCGAGGGCGGGACAGGGATGAAAAACTGTTTTTT. The chain uses TRBV6-5 and TRBJ1-4; TRBD1 matches at 9 bases. The V gene end was trimmed by 6 bases and the J gene end by 6 bases; junction bases not matched to a gene: 8. The CDR3 spans 15 residues. Germline V gene sequence: CDR1 MNHEY, CDR2 SVGAGI.

The V gene is TRBV7-8, the J gene TRBJ1-1; 7 nucleotides agree with TRBD1. CDR3 length equals 15 residues. Germline V gives CDR1 SGHVS, CDR2 FQNEAQ. V dropped 3 bases and J dropped 5; count of bases not matched to a gene: 9. CDR3 region: CASSFEQGWNTEAFF. Written as DNA, the CDR3 is TGTGCCAGCAGCTTTGAACAGGGGTGGAATACTGAAGCTTTCTTT.

This chain uses TRBV30 with TRBJ2-5, with D tentatively TRBD1 (6 bases). The germline gives CDR1 GTSNPN, CDR2 SVGIG (reference sequence). Trimming pared 3 bases from V and 5 bases from J, leaving 19 bases between. The CDR3 has 15 residues. The CDR3 nucleotides are TGTGCCTGGAGGGACGGACAGACCATAGGGGAGACCCAGTACTTC. Its translation: CAWRDGQTIGETQYF.

The chain recombines TRBV30 with TRBJ2-2; 7 nucleotides line up with TRBD1. CDR3 length equals 15 residues. The V gene end was trimmed by 2 bases and the J gene end by 1 base; junction bases not matched to a gene: 4. Germline CDR1 and CDR2: GTSNPN and SVGIG (reference sequence). The CDR3 DNA is TGTGCCTGGAGTTACAGGGGTGGGAACACCGGGGAGCTGTTTTTT. Encoded protein: CAWSYRGGNTGELFF. Combining the CDR3 with reference TRBV30 and TRBJ2-2 gives the whole variable domain SQTIHQWPATLVQPVGSPLSLECTVEGTSNPNLYWYRQAAGRGLQLLFYSVGIGQISSEVPQNLSASRPQDRQFILSSKKLLLSDSGFYLCAWSYRGGNTGELFFGEGSRLTVL.

The chain is built from TRBV5-1 and TRBJ2-7; no reliable D call. Per the germline V gene, CDR1 is SGHRS and CDR2 is YFSETQ. Trimming pared 0 bases from V and 2 bases from J, leaving 3 bases between. CDR3 length: 12 residues. The CDR3 region has the DNA TGCGCCAGCAGCTTGGACACCTACGAGCAGTACTTC. Residues: CASSLDTYEQYF.

This clone came up once. The CDR3 region has the DNA TGTGCCAGCAGTGAAACTAGATACTCTGGAAACACCATATATTTT. Translated, it gives CASSETRYSGNTIYF. J is TRBJ1-3 and V is TRBV6-1; D remains ambiguous. This CDR3 spans 15 amino acids. The germline V gene has CDR1 MNHNS and CDR2 SASEGT. Trimming shortened V by 2 bases and J by 0 bases, and 8 bases separated the two germline ends.

The rearrangement joins TRBV19 to TRBJ1-5; D is perhaps TRBD1 (6 bases). With 3 bases removed from V and 2 bases from J, the gap between germline ends came to 11 bases. CDR3 size: 15 residues. Per germline, CDR1 LNHDA and CDR2 SQIVND (reference sequence). In nucleotides, the CDR3 is TGTGCCAGTAGTATCCGAGGGGGAGGCAATCAGCCCCAGCATTTT. Translation gives CASSIRGGGNQPQHF. The full variable domain, its missing parts supplied by reference TRBV19 and TRBJ1-5, is DGGITQSPKYLFRKEGQNVTLSCEQNLNHDAMYWYRQDPGQGLRLIYYSQIVNDFQKGDIAEGYSVSREKKESFPLTVTSAQKNPTAFYLCASSIRGGGNQPQHFGDGTRLSIL.

The chain combines TRBV7-9 with TRBJ2-3; D is uncertain. Trimming took off 3 bases at V and 2 bases at J, with 9 bases between the two ends. CDR3 length: 14 amino acids. Germline V gives CDR1 SEHNR, CDR2 FQNEAQ (reference sequence). CDR3 DNA: TGTGCCAGCAGCTTTGAAGGTCCCACAGATACGCAGTATTTT. Translating it yields CASSFEGPTDTQYF.

The chain joins TRBV29-1 to TRBJ2-3, with 7 bases matching TRBD2. Losses at the gene ends were 4 bases for V and 1 base for J; bases not matched to a gene: 5. The germline V gene encodes CDR1 SQVTM and CDR2 ANQGSEA. The CDR3 covers 14 residues. Here the CDR3 reads CSVVGGGGTDTQYF. The CDR3 region has the DNA TGCAGCGTTGTTGGCGGGGGAGGCACAGATACGCAGTATTTT.

The V gene is TRBV11-2, the J gene TRBJ1-4; D unclear. Trimming took off 7 bases at V and 2 bases at J, with 17 bases between the two ends. The CDR3 contains 16 residues. The germline gives CDR1 SGHAT, CDR2 FQNNGV. The CDR3 is CASTELGGSTNEKLFF. In nucleotides, the CDR3 is TGTGCCAGCACTGAACTCGGAGGTTCTACTAATGAAAAACTGTTTTTT.

The genes are TRBV6-5 and TRBJ2-1; 10 bases match TRBD2. The V gene end was trimmed by 0 bases and the J gene end by 4 bases; junction bases not matched to a gene: 0. The CDR3 runs 15 residues. Germline V CDR1 and CDR2: MNHEY, SVGAGI. DNA for the CDR3: TGTGCCAGCAGTTACTCACTAGCGGGGTACAATGAGCAGTTCTTC. Translated: CASSYSLAGYNEQFF.

The rearrangement uses TRBV27 and TRBJ2-5; 8 nucleotides agree with TRBD1. The ends lost 6 bases at V and 3 bases at J; junction bases unmatched: 3. The CDR3 runs to 13 residues. Germline V gives CDR1 MNHEY, CDR2 SMNVEV (reference sequence). The CDR3 DNA follows: TGTGCCAGCAGAGGACAGGGCAAAGAGACCCAGTACTTC. Translated: CASRGQGKETQYF.

V is TRBV7-9 and J is TRBJ1-6, with 10 positions matching TRBD1. The CDR3 runs 15 residues. V shed 1 base, J shed 7 bases, and the junction held 1 base outside the gene matches. Germline lookup yields CDR1 SEHNR and CDR2 FQNEAQ (reference sequence). The CDR3 loop is CASSLVGQGNSPLHF. CDR3 DNA sequence: TGTGCCAGCAGCTTAGTGGGACAGGGGAATTCACCCCTCCACTTT.

This clone has only one observation. The chain joins TRBV5-1 to TRBJ2-7; TRBD1 aligns across 9 bases. V dropped 2 bases and J dropped 6; count of bases not matched to a gene: 9. CDR1 is SGHRS and CDR2 is YFSETQ in the germline V gene. The CDR3 runs to 15 residues. The CDR3 DNA is TGCGCCAGCAGCTTTAGGGGACAGGGAGTCAGCGAGCAGTACTTC. Residues: CASSFRGQGVSEQYF.

V and J are TRBV6-5 and TRBJ1-4; unclear D gene. The CDR3 is 15 amino acids. Trimming removed 0 bases from V and 4 bases from J, with 9 bases in between. CDR1 is MNHEY and CDR2 is SVGAGI in the germline V gene. This CDR3 reads CASSYSDGVNEKLFF. CDR3 bases: TGTGCCAGCAGTTACTCCGACGGCGTTAATGAAAAACTGTTTTTT.

The chain has TRBV29-1 and TRBJ2-1; TRBD1 or TRBD2 may be the D gene (5 bases each). This CDR3 contains 15 residues. Germline-derived CDR1 and CDR2 are SQVTM and ANQGSEA. Trimming took 7 bases from V and 5 from J, leaving 21 bases between them. Here the CDR3 DNA reads TGCAGCGGTGTCCTGCCCCCGGGACCCAACAATGAGCAGTTCTTC. It is translated as CSGVLPPGPNNEQFF.

V gene TRBV4-1 combines with J gene TRBJ2-7, with 9 nucleotides matching TRBD1. With 1 base clipped from V and 2 bases from J, the junction kept 6 bases outside the gene matches. In germline, CDR1 is MGHRA, CDR2 YSYEKL. The length of the CDR3 is 16 residues. Here the CDR3 reads CASSQAGTGIPYEQYF. CDR3 sequence (DNA): TGCGCCAGCAGCCAAGCAGGGACAGGGATTCCCTACGAGCAGTACTTC.

This sequence joins TRBV27 and TRBJ1-6, with 7 bases that match TRBD1. With 1 base clipped from V and 6 bases from J, the junction kept 0 bases outside the gene matches. The CDR3 is 14 amino acids. Germline CDR1 is MNHEY and CDR2 is SMNVEV (reference sequence). The CDR3 protein is CASSLWDSNSPLHF. In nucleotides, the CDR3 is TGTGCCAGCAGTTTATGGGACAGTAATTCACCCCTCCACTTT.

The chain is built from TRBV30 and TRBJ1-5; a weak D match, TRBD1 (5 bases). The V and J ends lost 3 bases and 6 bases respectively, with 12 bases between them. The germline V gene encodes CDR1 GTSNPN and CDR2 SVGIG (reference sequence). This CDR3 has 13 residues. CDR3 sequence reads: CAWSNGGSQPQHF. The CDR3 DNA is TGTGCCTGGAGCAATGGGGGAAGTCAGCCCCAGCATTTT.